These 21 T cell receptor beta chains came from one sample sequenced in a study of OX40 agonist ivuxolimab in advanced cancers. The assay was immunoSEQ multiplex PCR, and TCRdb's table has in-frame clones only and misses some. The table includes 55,000 to 65,000 clones, 65% to 90% detected once. Sequenced material: CD4+ or CD8+ T cells sorted from blood, taken in a trial of the OX40 agonist ivuxolimab. All receptors come from an adult with an advanced solid tumor such as melanoma, head and neck, liver or kidney cancer.

The chain combines TRBV6-1 with TRBJ1-3; tentative D call: TRBD1 (5 bases). The CDR3 is 12 amino acids. Trimming shortened V by 7 bases and J by 6 bases, and 10 bases separated the two germline ends. The germline CDR1 and CDR2 sequences are MNHNS and SASEGT. The CDR3: CASNTGQNTIYF. The CDR3 DNA reads TGTGCCAGCAATACAGGTCAAAACACCATATATTTT.

The chain has TRBV7-8 and TRBJ1-2; D might be TRBD1 (6 bases). The CDR3 loop spans 14 amino acids. Germline V gene data show CDR1 as SGHVS and CDR2 as FQNEAQ. Between the trimmed V and J ends, which lost 2 bases and 2 bases, there was a span of 9 bases. This chain's CDR3 is CASSLPGANYGYTF. DNA of the CDR3: TGTGCCAGCAGCTTACCAGGGGCCAACTATGGCTACACCTTC. The variable domain in full, with the rest retrieved from reference TRBV7-8 and TRBJ1-2, is GAGVSQSPRYKVAKRGQDVALRCDPISGHVSLFWYQQALGQGPEFLTYFQNEAQLDKSGLPSDRFFAERPEGSVSTLKIQRTQQEDSAVYLCASSLPGANYGYTFGSGTRLTVV.

The chain is built from TRBV7-2 and TRBJ2-7, with unresolved D. Trimming removed 1 base from V and 3 bases from J, with 7 bases in between. The CDR3 is made up of 13 amino acids. Germline CDR1 reads SGHTA; CDR2 reads FQGNSA. Here the CDR3 reads CASSLGGFYEQYF. DNA for the CDR3: TGTGCCAGCAGCTTAGGTGGCTTCTACGAGCAGTACTTC. The whole variable domain, remainder taken from reference TRBV7-2 and TRBJ2-7, is GAGVSQSPSNKVTEKGKDVELRCDPISGHTALYWYRQSLGQGLEFLIYFQGNSAPDKSGLPSDRFSAERTGGSVSTLTIQRTQQEDSAVYLCASSLGGFYEQYFGPGTRLTVT.

The chain carries TRBV19 and TRBJ2-6, with D unclear. From germline, CDR1 is LNHDA and CDR2 SQIVND (reference sequence). The CDR3 runs to 14 residues. V shed 3 bases and J shed 0 bases, with 3 bases lying between them. Here the CDR3 reads CASSMVSGANVLTF. The CDR3 DNA is TGTGCCAGTAGTATGGTCTCTGGGGCCAACGTCCTGACTTTC.

This chain connects TRBV7-9 to TRBJ1-6; D gene unclear. CDR3 length equals 13 residues. CDR1 and CDR2 from the germline V gene are SEHNR and FQNEAQ (reference sequence). V lost 2 bases to trimming and J lost 10 bases, with 9 bases between them. CDR3 nucleotides: TGTGCCAGCAGCTTACGAGTTGGCTCACCCCTCCACTTT. Amino acids: CASSLRVGSPLHF. Complete variable domain (other parts from reference TRBV7-9 and TRBJ1-6): DTGVSQNPRHKITKRGQNVTFRCDPISEHNRLYWYRQTLGQGPEFLTYFQNEAQLEKSRLLSDRFSAERPKGSFSTLEIQRTEQGDSAMYLCASSLRVGSPLHFGNGTRLTVT.

The rearrangement joins TRBV5-1 to TRBJ1-1, with D possibly matching TRBD1 (5 bases). This CDR3 contains 13 residues. Germline loops: CDR1 SGHRS, CDR2 YFSETQ. The V and J ends lost 0 bases and 4 bases respectively, with 7 bases between them. The CDR3 protein is CASSLGGVTEAFF. The DNA of the CDR3 is TGCGCCAGCAGCTTGGGAGGGGTCACTGAAGCTTTCTTT.

The CDR3 region has the DNA TGTGCCAGCAGTGATCGGAAAATAGCGGGAGAGACCCAGTACTTC. It yields the protein CASSDRKIAGETQYF. The chain uses TRBV25-1 and TRBJ2-5, with 7 bases that match TRBD2. This CDR3 contains 15 residues. Trimming cost V 3 bases and J 4 bases; bases outside gene matches: 8. Germline CDR1 reads MGHDK; CDR2 reads SYGVNS. Based on the CDR3 plus reference TRBV25-1 and TRBJ2-5, the full variable domain is EADIYQTPRYLVIGTGKKITLECSQTMGHDKMYWYQQDPGMELHLIHYSYGVNSTEKGDLSSESTVSRIRTEHFPLTLESARPSHTSQYLCASSDRKIAGETQYFGPGTRLLVL.

J is TRBJ1-2 and V is TRBV21-1; the tabulated D call, TRBD1, remains unverified against the DNA. TRBV21-1 is listed as a pseudogene. The CDR3 loop spans 17 amino acids. DNA for the CDR3: TGTGCCAGCAGCGTATCCGGGACAGACCCCTATAACTATGGCTACACCTTC. It codes for CASSVSGTDPYNYGYTF.

A few counts support this clone. This chain links TRBV19 with TRBJ2-7; 7 positions agree with TRBD1. V was clipped by 6 bases and J by 4 bases; unmatched bases: 9. Per germline, CDR1 LNHDA and CDR2 SQIVND (reference sequence). This CDR3 has 14 amino acids. DNA of the CDR3: TGTGCCAGTAGCGAGACAGGGTTCTCGTACGAGCAGTACTTC. It yields the protein CASSETGFSYEQYF.

The chain combines TRBV7-2 with TRBJ2-5; TRBD2 is a possible D gene (6 bases). Trimming took off 5 bases at V and 4 bases at J, with 11 bases between the two ends. CDR1 and CDR2 (germline): SGHTA, FQGNSA. CDR3 length: 13 amino acids. The CDR3 nucleotides read TGTGCCAGCAGCCTACTGGGGGGAGAGACCCAGTACTTC. It translates to CASSLLGGETQYF.

This sequence joins TRBV9 and TRBJ1-1, with D perhaps matching TRBD1 (6 bases). V was cut by 6 bases and J by 8 bases, with 23 bases left in between. Germline CDR1 SGDLS, CDR2 YYNGEE. The CDR3 has 15 amino acids. CDR3 DNA sequence: TGTGCCAGCACCGTTAGGGAGGGGGACACTATCGAAGCTTTCTTT. This encodes CASTVREGDTIEAFF. The whole variable domain, filled in from reference TRBV9 and TRBJ1-1, reads DSGVTQTPKHLITATGQRVTLRCSPRSGDLSVYWYQQSLDQGLQFLIQYYNGEERAKGNILERFSAQQFPDLHSELNLSSLELGDSALYFCASTVREGDTIEAFFGQGTRLTVV.

This chain links TRBV6-5 with TRBJ2-3; D is possibly TRBD1 or TRBD2 (5 bases each). CDR3 length: 13 residues. The germline gives CDR1 MNHEY, CDR2 SVGAGI. Between the trimmed V and J ends, which lost 5 bases and 2 bases, there was a span of 8 bases. As DNA, the CDR3 is TGTGCCAGCAGTGGGACCTACACAGATACGCAGTATTTT. Amino acid sequence: CASSGTYTDTQYF.

The CDR3 is CASSLAPGETSPLHF. Written as DNA, the CDR3 is TGCGCCAGCAGCTTGGCCCCAGGGGAGACTTCACCCCTCCACTTT. V and J are TRBV5-1 and TRBJ1-6, with a weak D call TRBD1 (6 bases). Trimming took off 0 bases at V and 9 bases at J, with 13 bases between the two ends. CDR1 is SGHRS and CDR2 is YFSETQ in the germline V gene. The CDR3 is made up of 15 amino acids.

The rearrangement uses TRBV19 and TRBJ1-2, with D possibly matching TRBD1 (6 bases). The germline gives CDR1 LNHDA, CDR2 SQIVND (reference sequence). Trimming cost V 6 bases and J 3 bases, with 11 bases left between them. The CDR3 spans 13 residues. The CDR3 sequence: CASSIQGDYGYTF. CDR3 sequence (DNA): TGTGCCAGTAGCATACAGGGTGACTATGGCTACACCTTC.

This clone was picked up a small number of times. This sequence joins TRBV27 and TRBJ1-2, with 7 bases aligning to TRBD1. CDR3 length: 14 residues. Germline CDR1 MNHEY, CDR2 SMNVEV (reference sequence). The J segment lost 1 base and the V segment lost 5 bases, leaving 4 bases of the junction unmatched. CDR3 DNA: TGTGCCAGCAGTCCCCGACAGGGTAACTATGGCTACACCTTC. Translated: CASSPRQGNYGYTF.

The gene calls are TRBV28 and TRBJ1-4, with D maybe TRBD1 (5 bases). The CDR3 has 16 residues. Trimming pared 5 bases from V and 4 bases from J, leaving 17 bases between. The germline CDR1 and CDR2 sequences are MDHEN and SYDVKM. The CDR3 DNA sequence: TGTGCCAGCAGTGCCTATGGGGGAGGGCGTAATGAAAAACTGTTTTTT. Translating it yields CASSAYGGGRNEKLFF.

The J gene is TRBJ1-4, the V gene TRBV5-6, with TRBD1 identical over 8 bases. This CDR3 contains 15 residues. V lost 6 bases and J lost 2; bases outside the gene matches: 6. Germline V gene lookup returns CDR1 SGHDT and CDR2 YYEEEE. CDR3 bases: TGTGCCAGCACTCAACGGACAGGGACTAATGAAAAACTGTTTTTT. It translates to CASTQRTGTNEKLFF. The variable domain in full, with the rest retrieved from reference TRBV5-6 and TRBJ1-4, is DAGVTQSPTHLIKTRGQQVTLRCSPKSGHDTVSWYQQALGQGPQFIFQYYEEEERQRGNFPDRFSGHQFPNYSSELNVNALLLGDSALYLCASTQRTGTNEKLFFGSGTQLSVL.

J is TRBJ1-5 and V is TRBV2; D unresolved. The CDR3 has 12 residues. CDR1 and CDR2 from the germline V gene are SNHLY and FYNNEI. V was shortened by 4 bases and J by 11 bases, with 12 bases between the two germline ends. The CDR3 nucleotides read TGTGCCAGCAGTGGTGTTTTACAGTCCCAGCATTTT. It codes for CASSGVLQSQHF.

The CDR3 is CASSWTSYNEQFF. DNA for the CDR3: TGTGCCAGCAGCTGGACCTCCTACAATGAGCAGTTCTTC. The J gene is TRBJ2-1, the V gene TRBV7-2; the D is unclear. This CDR3 comprises 13 residues. V dropped 4 bases and J dropped 0 bases, with 4 bases sitting between them. The germline gives CDR1 SGHTA, CDR2 FQGNSA.

CDR3 loop: CASSQDRSGRVRFF. As DNA, the CDR3 is TGTGCCAGCAGCCAAGATCGGAGCGGGAGGGTTCGGTTCTTC. This chain links TRBV4-2 with TRBJ2-1, with 10 positions matching TRBD2. V was clipped by 0 bases and J by 15 bases; unmatched bases: 8. The CDR3 length is 14 residues. Germline loops: CDR1 LGHNA, CDR2 YNFKEQ.

The chain is built from TRBV15 and TRBJ2-6; D is unclear. From germline, CDR1 is LNHNV and CDR2 YYDKDF (reference sequence). V lost 0 bases, J lost 3 bases, and 15 bases lay in between. The CDR3 extends over 18 amino acids. The CDR3 protein is CATSRDTALSVGANVLTF. CDR3 nucleotides: TGTGCCACCAGCAGAGATACCGCCCTCTCGGTTGGGGCCAACGTCCTGACTTTC.